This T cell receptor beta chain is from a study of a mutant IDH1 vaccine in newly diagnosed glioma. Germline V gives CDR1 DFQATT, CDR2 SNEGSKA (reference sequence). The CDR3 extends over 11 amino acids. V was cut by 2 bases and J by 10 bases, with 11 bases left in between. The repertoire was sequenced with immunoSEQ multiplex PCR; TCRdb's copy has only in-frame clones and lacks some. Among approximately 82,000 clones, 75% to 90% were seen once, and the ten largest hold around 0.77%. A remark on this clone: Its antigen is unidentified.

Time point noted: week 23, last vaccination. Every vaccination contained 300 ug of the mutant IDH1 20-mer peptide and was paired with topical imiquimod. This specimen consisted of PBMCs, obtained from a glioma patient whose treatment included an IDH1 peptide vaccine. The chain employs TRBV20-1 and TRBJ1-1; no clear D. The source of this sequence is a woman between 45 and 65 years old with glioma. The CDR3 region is CSARSGQLAFF. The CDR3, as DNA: TGCAGTGCTAGATCGGGCCAATTAGCTTTCTTT.